This TCR beta chain emerged from a study of cytomegalovirus exposure and HLA in healthy donors. Study as a whole: Earlier findings included about 120 million unique TCR beta sequences obtained from about 179 million T cells.

The PCR was carried out with 60 Vbeta primers and 13 Jbeta primers. Sequenced by immunoSEQ multiplex PCR; TCRdb stores in-frame clones only, minus some. The sample records hundreds of thousands of clones, around four fifths being singletons. Comments on this clone: What it binds is unknown.

Trimming took off 1 base at V and 0 bases at J, with 9 bases between the two ends. The CDR3 runs 16 residues. Per germline, CDR1 LGHNA and CDR2 YSLEER. Study observations and caveats: Donor immune exposure was known only as CMV serostatus. Three CMV-associated chains proved CMV antigen-specific in vitro. The study recorded around 160 TCR beta chains that were cytomegalovirus-associated.

The chain recombines TRBV4-3 with TRBJ2-2; no clear D. The sequenced material came from PBMCs. The sequence was obtained from a woman in her 40s in good health and CMV-seronegative. The CDR3 region has the DNA TGCGCCAGCAGCCAAGTCGGTAACGCGAACACCGGGGAGCTGTTTTTT. Amino acid sequence: CASSQVGNANTGELFF.